A selection of T cell receptor beta chains follows, all from one sample in a study of Graves' ophthalmopathy and Graves' hyperthyroidism. MiXCR, applied by TCRdb to the multiplex PCR reads, yields one record per CDR3 protein. The repertoire holds over a million distinct CDR3 sequences, with 35% to 40% as singletons. Sequencing used peripheral blood or thyroid tissue (not recorded which). Every receptor here comes from an adult man with Graves' hyperthyroidism. CDR3s include the opening cysteine and the closing phenylalanine or tryptophan. Fields, in order: V gene, D gene, clone size, J gene, CDR3 DNA, CDR3 protein. D genes are given only for firm matches. Clone size is shown for a subset of rows, as once, few, many or a class of expanded clone.

>TRBV5-8|NA|many|TRBJ1-2
TGTGCCAGCAGTAATACCGGGACGGCAAACTATGGCTACACCTTC
CASSNTGTANYGYTF
>TRBV7-9|TRBD1|NA|TRBJ1-6
TGTGCCAGCAGCCTAAAACCGGGACAGGGTTTTGGTTCACCCCTCCACTTT
CASSLKPGQGFGSPLHF
>TRBV24-1|NA|NA|TRBJ1-5
TGTGCCACCAGTGTCTGCAGGGGAGGACAGCCCCAGCATTTT
CATSVCRGGQPQHF
>TRBV7-2|NA|once|TRBJ2-7
TGTGCCAGCAGCCTTTTCCGTAACGGGGGCTACGAGCAGTACTTC
CASSLFRNGGYEQYF
>TRBV10-3|TRBD2|many|TRBJ2-7
TGTGCCATCAGTGGGAGACTAGCGGGAGGGAACGAGCAGTACTTC
CAISGRLAGGNEQYF
>TRBV7-2|NA|NA|TRBJ2-7
TGTGCCAGCAGCTTAGCTCAGAAGCTGGAGCAGTACTTC
CASSLAQKLEQYF
>TRBV12-3/TRBV12-4|NA|many|TRBJ1-4
TGTGCCAGCAGTTTAGGAGGGGGAGGAAAACTGTTTTTT
CASSLGGGGKLFF
>TRBV7-6|NA|NA|TRBJ1-1
TGTGCCAGCAGCTTAAGGGGGGCTTACACTGAAGCTTTCTTT
CASSLRGAYTEAFF
>TRBV20-1|NA|NA|TRBJ1-5
TGCAGTGCTAACGACCCGGGAAATAGCAATCAGCCCCAGCATTTT
CSANDPGNSNQPQHF
>TRBV2|NA|NA|TRBJ2-7
NA
CACSASLSAGAYEQYF
>TRBV25-1|TRBD1|few|TRBJ2-7
TGTGCCAGCAGTGAATTGGGCACAGGGGCAAACTACGAGCAGTACTTC
CASSELGTGANYEQYF
>TRBV29-1|NA|many|TRBJ1-1
TGCAGCGCACCCACTGACCTCAACACTGAAGCTTTCTTT
CSAPTDLNTEAFF
>TRBV6-1|TRBD1|many|TRBJ1-2
TGTGCCAGCAGACCGGACAGGGTGGGAGCAAACTATGGCTACACCTTC
CASRPDRVGANYGYTF
>TRBV19|NA|many|TRBJ1-1
TGTGCCAGTAGTGCAGCGGGGGCTCGGAACACTGAAGCTTTCTTT
CASSAAGARNTEAFF
>TRBV19|NA|many|TRBJ2-7
TGTGCCAGTAGGGGTCTAGACGAGCAGTACTTC
CASRGLDEQYF
>TRBV15|NA|few|TRBJ2-5
TGTGCCACCAGCAGAGATTGGTCAGTGACCCAGTACTTC
CATSRDWSVTQYF
>TRBV10-3|NA|NA|TRBJ1-6
TGTGCCAGCAGTCCCCGCCACTTT
CASSPRHF
>TRBV20-1|NA|many|TRBJ2-7
TGCAGTGCTAGAGATGCGGCAGGGCGGTACTTC
CSARDAAGRYF
>TRBV20-1|NA|NA|TRBJ2-5
TGCAGTGCTACCGGGACAAGGGAGACCCAGTACTTC
CSATGTRETQYF
>TRBV29-1|TRBD2|few|TRBJ2-5
TGCAGCGTTGTTCCTAGCGGGGTGGGAGAGACCCAGTACTTC
CSVVPSGVGETQYF
>TRBV20-1|TRBD1|many|TRBJ1-5
TGCAGTGCTAGACGGGACAGGGGGCTTGTGCAGCCCCAGCATTTT
CSARRDRGLVQPQHF
>TRBV12-3/TRBV12-4|NA|many|TRBJ2-7
TGTGCCAGCACAGGGAGCTCCTACGAGCAGTACTTC
CASTGSSYEQYF
>TRBV7-2|TRBD1|NA|TRBJ2-2
TGTGCCAGCAGTCCCCTCCCCGAGGACAGGGACAACACCGGGGAGCTGTTTTTT
CASSPLPEDRDNTGELFF
>TRBV12-3/TRBV12-4|TRBD1|many|TRBJ1-2
TGTGCCAGCTCCCAGACAGGGGCGAACTATGGCTACACCTTC
CASSQTGANYGYTF
>TRBV7-9|TRBD1|few|TRBJ1-4
TGTGCCAGCAGCTTAGATCTACAGGGGTTCGGTGAAAAACTGTTTTTT
CASSLDLQGFGEKLFF
>TRBV24-1|NA|many|TRBJ2-2
TGTGCCACCAGTGATTTCGGAAGGGGCTATACCGGGGAGCTGTTTTTT
CATSDFGRGYTGELFF
>TRBV6-5|TRBD1|many|TRBJ1-2
TGTGCCAGCAGTGCAGGGGGCCACTATGGCTACACCTTC
CASSAGGHYGYTF
>TRBV4-1|TRBD1|NA|TRBJ2-5
TGCGCCAGCGGGACAGGGGGCGAGTTTGAGACCCAGTACTTC
CASGTGGEFETQYF
>TRBV19|NA|few|TRBJ1-4
TGTGCCAGTAGTATTTTGGGATCCGGAAATGAAAAACTGTTTTTT
CASSILGSGNEKLFF
>TRBV24-1|NA|NA|TRBJ1-5
TGTGCCACCAGTGATGGGTTAGGGGGGGCCCAGCCCCAGCATTTT
CATSDGLGGAQPQHF
>TRBV2|TRBD2|many|TRBJ2-7
TGTGCCAGCAGTCCTGGACTAGCGGGGGGTATGAGCTCCTACGAGCAGTACTTC
CASSPGLAGGMSSYEQYF
>TRBV9|NA|NA|TRBJ1-6
TGTGCCAGCAGCCCAACGCGTCAATATAATTCACCCCTCCACTTT
CASSPTRQYNSPLHF
>TRBV7-9|NA|NA|TRBJ2-5
TGTGCCAGCCTCGGAGGGATGGAGACCCAGTACTTC
CASLGGMETQYF
>TRBV18|NA|NA|TRBJ1-1
TGTGCCAGCTCACCCACACGAGAGATGAACACTGAAGCTTTCTTT
CASSPTREMNTEAFF
>TRBV7-2|TRBD1|NA|TRBJ2-5
TGTGCCAGCAGGCAAACAGGGGGCAGAGAGACCCAGTACTTC
CASRQTGGRETQYF
>TRBV7-6|TRBD1|NA|TRBJ2-7
TGCGCCAGCAGCCAAGATCAGGGGACAGGGGGCTACGAGCAGTACTTC
CASSQDQGTGGYEQYF
>TRBV19|NA|NA|TRBJ1-5
TGTGCCAGTAGTACCCCCCAAGGAAAGGGGTCGAGCAATCAGCCCCAGCATTTT
CASSTPQGKGSSNQPQHF
>TRBV15|NA|NA|TRBJ1-2
TGTGCCACCAGCAGAGAGTCGGGGGCTGGCTACACCTTC
CATSRESGAGYTF
>TRBV10-3|NA|many|TRBJ2-7
TGTGCCATCAGTCCGGACTACAACTACGAGCAGTACTTC
CAISPDYNYEQYF
>TRBV10-1|TRBD1|many|TRBJ1-1
TGCGCCAGCAGTGAGGGGACAGGAAAAACGACTGAAGCTTTCTTT
CASSEGTGKTTEAFF
>TRBV5-1|NA|many|TRBJ1-1
TGCGCCAGCAGCTATGCTCCAGGGAGCGCTGAAGCTTTCTTT
CASSYAPGSAEAFF
>TRBV12-3/TRBV12-4|NA|many|TRBJ2-7
TGTGCCAGCAGTGCCCAGGGAAGGGGTTACGAGCAGTACTTC
CASSAQGRGYEQYF
>TRBV9|TRBD1|many|TRBJ1-2
TGTGCCAGCAGCGTAGATACAGGGGAACGTGGCTACACCTTC
CASSVDTGERGYTF
>TRBV10-2|NA|NA|TRBJ2-5
TGCGCCAGCAGGGGCCTATCGGAGACCCAGTACTTC
CASRGLSETQYF
>TRBV20-1|TRBD1|few|TRBJ1-6
TGCAGTGCTAGAAAGACAGGGAATTCACCCCTCCACTTT
CSARKTGNSPLHF
>TRBV7-2|NA|many|TRBJ1-6
TGTGCCAGCACGCCAATTGGGGGGGTGGGCAATTCACCCCTCCACTTT
CASTPIGGVGNSPLHF
>TRBV14|NA|NA|TRBJ1-6
TGTGCAAGCAGTCAAGTCGAGAATTCACCCCTCCACTTT
CASSQVENSPLHF
>TRBV7-9|TRBD1|NA|TRBJ2-7
TGTGCCAGCAGCCCCCAGTTGACAGGGCCCTACGAGCAGTACTTC
CASSPQLTGPYEQYF
>TRBV29-1|TRBD2|NA|TRBJ2-3
TGCAGCCCAAGACTAGCGGGGATTCCAGATACGCAGTATTTT
CSPRLAGIPDTQYF
>TRBV7-3|TRBD1|NA|TRBJ2-2
TGTGCCAGCAGCTTCCCGCGGGACAGGGTTTCCACCGGGGAGCTGTTTTTT
CASSFPRDRVSTGELFF
>TRBV10-3|NA|NA|TRBJ2-7
TGTGCCAGCAGTTCCGGACGGCCCTTAGAGCAGTACTTC
CASSSGRPLEQYF
>TRBV24-1|TRBD1|many|TRBJ1-5
TGTGCCACCAGTGATGCTCAGGGGGGCAATCAGCCCCAGCATTTT
CATSDAQGGNQPQHF
>TRBV7-2|NA|many|TRBJ2-7
TGTGCCAGCAGCCCCCGAGACGGCACCTACGAGCAGTACTTC
CASSPRDGTYEQYF
>TRBV29-1|TRBD1|NA|TRBJ1-2
TGCAGCGTCTGGACAGGGACTTTGAGGACCTATGGCCACACCTTC
CSVWTGTLRTYGHTF
>TRBV10-3|NA|NA|TRBJ2-7
TGTGCCAGCAAGGAGCCGTACTTC
CASKEPYF